This T cell receptor beta chain was retrieved from a study of T cells in Graves' hyperthyroidism and ophthalmopathy. Study details: At initial diagnosis, before any treatment had begun, peripheral blood was obtained.

This clonotype has at least ten counts. Its antigen remains unknown. Amplified regions were TCR beta CDR3 sequences from RNA transcripts. First-round RT-PCR targeting the TCR CDR3 was performed with the HTBI primer set. TCRdb re-called the multiplex PCR reads with MiXCR, one entry per CDR3 protein. The table has 600,000 to 700,000 distinct CDR3 sequences, under 15% seen once; the top ten hold over 3.5%. Trimming removed 3 bases from V and 7 bases from J; junction bases left unmatched: 12. The CDR3 extends over 18 amino acids. Germline loops: CDR1 MDHEN, CDR2 SYDVKM. Patients with ophthalmopathy all had a Clinical Activity Score of at least 3, a NOSPECS grade of at least 4 and duration under 3 months. Study conclusions and caveats: A model of 13 V-J features distinguished ophthalmopathy from stable hyperthyroidism. Ophthalmopathy onset followed model prediction by a median approximately 6.2 months.

This TCR came from a woman aged 40-49 years with Graves' ophthalmopathy. The genes are TRBV28 and TRBJ2-7, with 16 bases identical to TRBD2. Sequencing input: blood. The CDR3 loop is CASSFPGTSGRAVNEQYF. CDR3 sequence (DNA): TGTGCCAGCAGTTTCCCCGGGACTAGCGGGAGGGCCGTTAATGAGCAGTACTTC.